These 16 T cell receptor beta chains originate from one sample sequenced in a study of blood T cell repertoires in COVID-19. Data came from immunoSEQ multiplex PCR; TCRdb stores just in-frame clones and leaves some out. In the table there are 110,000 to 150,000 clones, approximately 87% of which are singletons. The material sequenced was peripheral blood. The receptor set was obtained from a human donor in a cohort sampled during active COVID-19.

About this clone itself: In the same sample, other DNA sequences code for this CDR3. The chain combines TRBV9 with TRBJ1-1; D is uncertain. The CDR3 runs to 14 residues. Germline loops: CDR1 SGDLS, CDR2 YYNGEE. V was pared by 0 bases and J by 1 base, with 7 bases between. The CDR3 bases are TGTGCCAGCAGCGTAGTTGCAGGGAACACTGAAGCTTTCTTT. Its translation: CASSVVAGNTEAFF.

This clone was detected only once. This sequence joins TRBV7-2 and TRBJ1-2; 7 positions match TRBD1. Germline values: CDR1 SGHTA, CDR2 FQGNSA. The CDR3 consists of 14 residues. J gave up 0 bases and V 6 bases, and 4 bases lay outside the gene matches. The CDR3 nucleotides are TGTGCCAGCAGTCGACAGGGACCTAACTATGGCTACACCTTC. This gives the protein CASSRQGPNYGYTF.

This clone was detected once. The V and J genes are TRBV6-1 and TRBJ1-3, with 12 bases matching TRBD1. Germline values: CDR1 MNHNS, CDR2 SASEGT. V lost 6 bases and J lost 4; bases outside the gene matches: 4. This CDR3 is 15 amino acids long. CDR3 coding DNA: TGTGCCAGCAGCCGGGACAGGGGGCCGGGAAACACCATATATTTT. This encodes CASSRDRGPGNTIYF.

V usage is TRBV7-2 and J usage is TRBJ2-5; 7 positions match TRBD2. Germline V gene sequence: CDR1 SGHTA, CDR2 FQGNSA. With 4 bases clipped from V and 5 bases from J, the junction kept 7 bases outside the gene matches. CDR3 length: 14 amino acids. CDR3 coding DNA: TGTGCCAGCAGCTGGGAGGGCATATTCGAGACCCAGTACTTC. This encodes CASSWEGIFETQYF.

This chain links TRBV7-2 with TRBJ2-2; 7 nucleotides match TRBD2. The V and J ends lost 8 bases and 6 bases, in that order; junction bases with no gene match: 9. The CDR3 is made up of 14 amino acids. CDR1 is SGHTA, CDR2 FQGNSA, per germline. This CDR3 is CASHLAGVSGELFF. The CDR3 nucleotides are TGTGCCAGCCACCTGGCGGGAGTTTCCGGGGAGCTGTTTTTT.

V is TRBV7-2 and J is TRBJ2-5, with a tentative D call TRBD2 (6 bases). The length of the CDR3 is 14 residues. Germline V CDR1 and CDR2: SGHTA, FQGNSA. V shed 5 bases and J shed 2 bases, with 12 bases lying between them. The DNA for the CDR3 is TGTGCCAGCAGCCAAGCTAGCGTTCAAGAGACCCAGTACTTC. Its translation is CASSQASVQETQYF.

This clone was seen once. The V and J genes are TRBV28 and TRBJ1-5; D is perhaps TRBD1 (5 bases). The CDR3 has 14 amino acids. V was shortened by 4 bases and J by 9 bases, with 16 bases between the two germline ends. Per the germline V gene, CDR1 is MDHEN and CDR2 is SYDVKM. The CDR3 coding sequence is TGTGCCAGCAGTTCGACAGCGGGATCATTGCCCCAGCATTTT. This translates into CASSSTAGSLPQHF.

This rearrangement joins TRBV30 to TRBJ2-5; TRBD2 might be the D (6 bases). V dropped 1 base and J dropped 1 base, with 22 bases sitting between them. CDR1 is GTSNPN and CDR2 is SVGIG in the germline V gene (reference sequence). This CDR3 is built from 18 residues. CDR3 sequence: CAWSATRAASEIQETQYF. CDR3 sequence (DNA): TGTGCCTGGAGTGCAACTCGCGCGGCTAGCGAAATCCAAGAGACCCAGTACTTC.

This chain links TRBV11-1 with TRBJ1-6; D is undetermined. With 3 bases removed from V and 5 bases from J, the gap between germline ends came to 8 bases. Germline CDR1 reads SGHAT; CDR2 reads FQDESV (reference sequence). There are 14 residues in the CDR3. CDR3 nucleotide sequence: TGTGCCAGCAGCTTGACTGGAAATAATTCACCCCTCCACTTT. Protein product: CASSLTGNNSPLHF.

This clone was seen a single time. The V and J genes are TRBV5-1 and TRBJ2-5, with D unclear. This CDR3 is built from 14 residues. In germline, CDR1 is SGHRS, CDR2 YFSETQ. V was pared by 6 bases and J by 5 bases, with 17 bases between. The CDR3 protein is CASTLESPSETQYF. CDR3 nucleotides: TGCGCCAGCACACTGGAGAGCCCCTCGGAGACCCAGTACTTC.

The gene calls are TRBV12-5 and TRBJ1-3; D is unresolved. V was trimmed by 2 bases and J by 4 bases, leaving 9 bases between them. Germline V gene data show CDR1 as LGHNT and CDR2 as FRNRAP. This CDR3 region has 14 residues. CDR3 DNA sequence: TGTGCTAGTGGTTTGTCCGGGGAAGGAAACACCATATATTTT. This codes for CASGLSGEGNTIYF. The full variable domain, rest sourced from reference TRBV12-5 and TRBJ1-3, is DARVTQTPRHKVTEMGQEVTMRCQPILGHNTVFWYRQTMMQGLELLAYFRNRAPLDDSGMPKDRFSAEMPDATLATLKIQPSEPRDSAVYFCASGLSGEGNTIYFGEGSWLTVV.

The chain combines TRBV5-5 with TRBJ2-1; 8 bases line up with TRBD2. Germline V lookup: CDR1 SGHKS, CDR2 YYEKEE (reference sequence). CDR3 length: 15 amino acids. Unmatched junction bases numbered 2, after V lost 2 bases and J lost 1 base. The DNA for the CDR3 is TGTGCCAGCAGCTTTAGCGGGGTTTCCTACAATGAGCAGTTCTTC. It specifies CASSFSGVSYNEQFF.

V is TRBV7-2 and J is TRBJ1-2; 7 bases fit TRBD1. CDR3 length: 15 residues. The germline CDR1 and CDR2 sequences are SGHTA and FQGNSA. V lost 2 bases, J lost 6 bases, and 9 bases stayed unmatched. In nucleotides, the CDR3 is TGTGCCAGCAGCTTATGGGCAGGGGGAGAGAATGGCTACACCTTC. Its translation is CASSLWAGGENGYTF.

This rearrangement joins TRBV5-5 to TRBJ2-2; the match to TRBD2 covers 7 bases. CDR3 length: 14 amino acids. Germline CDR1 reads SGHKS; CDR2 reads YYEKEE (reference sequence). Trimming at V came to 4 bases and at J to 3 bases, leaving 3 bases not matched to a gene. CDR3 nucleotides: TGTGCCAGCAGCAAACGGGGGGACACCGGGGAGCTGTTTTTT. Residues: CASSKRGDTGELFF.

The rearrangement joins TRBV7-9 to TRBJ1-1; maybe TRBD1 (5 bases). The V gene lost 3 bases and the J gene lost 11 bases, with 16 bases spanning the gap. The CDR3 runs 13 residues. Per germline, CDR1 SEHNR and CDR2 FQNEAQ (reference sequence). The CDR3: CASSFDSTPFAFF. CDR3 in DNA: TGTGCCAGCAGCTTCGACAGCACTCCATTCGCTTTCTTT.

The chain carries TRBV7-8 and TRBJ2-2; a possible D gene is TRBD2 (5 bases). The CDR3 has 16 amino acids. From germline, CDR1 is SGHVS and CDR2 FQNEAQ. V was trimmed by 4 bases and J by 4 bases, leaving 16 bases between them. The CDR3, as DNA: TGTGCCAGCAGCTCGCAAGGACTTTTAAGCACCGGGGAGCTGTTTTTT. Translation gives CASSSQGLLSTGELFF.